This TCR beta chain was identified during a study of early T cells in non-severe SARS-CoV-2 infection. The overall study: Unsorted whole-blood RNA was sequenced in bulk, leaving chains unpaired.

There are 17 residues in the CDR3. Germline assignment: CDR1 SGHTA and CDR2 FQGNSA. This clonotype occurred once. Its target is unknown. One end of the junction is discordant with germline, which a read error may explain. Separate cDNA molecules each had unique molecular identifiers attached to them. TCRdb itself ran the 5' RACE reads through MiXCR, one entry per CDR3 protein. The table lists tens of thousands of distinct CDR3 sequences, 3% to 4% of them singletons, with less than 12% in the top ten. Study-level results: The matching step, a VDJdb search, favored anti-spike CD8 responses and missed private and CD4 specificities.

This TCR came from an adult who was a healthcare worker with PCR-confirmed SARS-CoV-2 infection or an uninfected control (not recorded which). Source material: whole blood. V and J are TRBV7-2 and TRBJ2-3, with TRBD1 identical over 8 bases. The CDR3 protein is CAGSLAQGTGYYDTQYF. As DNA, the CDR3 is TGTGCCGGCAGCTTAGCGCAAGGGACAGGCTACTATGATACGCAGTATTTT.